The entry below gives a single TCR beta chain sequence along with its context. The sample originates from a study of somatic mutations in cytotoxic T cells in rheumatoid arthritis. Study context: There were some V beta antibody-stained T-cell populations flow-sorted at nearly 100% purity, and these included V beta1+ cells sequenced for TCRB.

V was cut by 1 base and J by 5 bases, with 6 bases left in between. There are 13 residues in the CDR3. Per germline, CDR1 LNHDA and CDR2 SQIVND (reference sequence). Profiled with immunoSEQ multiplex PCR; TCRdb holds only in-frame clones, not every one. Here the sample spans more than 13,000 clones, 55% to 85% being singletons. The chain has TRBV19 and TRBJ1-5; D is uncertain. The TCR sequence derives from an adult with rheumatoid arthritis. Sample: CD8+ T cells sorted from blood. The CDR3 DNA reads TGTGCCAGTAGTATAGGGCTTGATCAGCCCCAGCATTTT. This sequence encodes CASSIGLDQPQHF.